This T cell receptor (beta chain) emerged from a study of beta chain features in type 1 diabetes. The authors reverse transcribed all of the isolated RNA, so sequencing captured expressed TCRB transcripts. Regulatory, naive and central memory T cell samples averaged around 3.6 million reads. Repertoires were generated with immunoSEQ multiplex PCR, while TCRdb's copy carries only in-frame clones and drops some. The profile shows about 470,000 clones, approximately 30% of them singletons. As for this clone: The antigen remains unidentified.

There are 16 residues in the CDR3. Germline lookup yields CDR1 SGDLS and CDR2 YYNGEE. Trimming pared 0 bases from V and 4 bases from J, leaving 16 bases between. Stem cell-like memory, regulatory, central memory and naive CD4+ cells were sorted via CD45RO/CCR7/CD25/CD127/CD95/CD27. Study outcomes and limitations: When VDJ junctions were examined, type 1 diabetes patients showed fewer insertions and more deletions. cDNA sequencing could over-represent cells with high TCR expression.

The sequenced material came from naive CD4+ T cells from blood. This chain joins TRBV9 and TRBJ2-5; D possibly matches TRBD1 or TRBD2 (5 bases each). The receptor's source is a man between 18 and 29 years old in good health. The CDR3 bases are TGTGCCAGCAGCGTAGAGAGGGGAAGGATGAGAGAGACCCAGTACTTC. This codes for CASSVERGRMRETQYF.